This entry lists 20 T cell receptor beta chains sequenced from one sample in a study of blood T cells in healthy people across ages. Next came a second PCR, run for about 7 to 11 cycles, which used a sample-barcoded 5' primer along with a J-beta primer mix. MiXCR, applied by TCRdb to the 5' RACE reads, yields one record per CDR3 protein. Of about 1.4 million distinct CDR3 sequences in the sample, approximately 59% were seen once. Sequenced sample: blood. The receptors were sampled from a man younger than 35 in good health.

J is TRBJ2-2 and V is TRBV11-3; no firm D call. Germline loops: CDR1 SGHNT, CDR2 YENEEA. This CDR3 has 12 residues. The V end was cut by 1 base, the J end by 7 bases, with 4 bases between. Here the CDR3 reads CASSLAYGELFF. The CDR3 region has the DNA TGTGCCAGCAGCTTAGCTTACGGGGAGCTGTTTTTT. The full variable domain, completed using reference TRBV11-3 and TRBJ2-2, is EAGVVQSPRYKIIEKKQPVAFWCNPISGHNTLYWYLQNLGQGPELLIRYENEEAVDDSQLPKDRFSAERLKGVDSTLKIQPAELGDSAVYLCASSLAYGELFFGEGSRLTVL.

The gene calls are TRBV9 and TRBJ2-1, with D maybe TRBD1 (5 bases). This CDR3 is built from 16 residues. The germline gives CDR1 SGDLS, CDR2 YYNGEE. V was cut by 6 bases and J by 0 bases, with 16 bases left in between. CDR3 residues: CASTKGVPSSYNEQFF. The CDR3 bases are TGTGCCAGCACCAAAGGGGTCCCTAGCTCCTACAATGAGCAGTTCTTC.

The chain carries TRBV29-1 and TRBJ2-7; D might be TRBD2 (6 bases). CDR1 is SQVTM, CDR2 ANQGSEA, per germline. The V and J ends lost 5 bases and 6 bases respectively, with 14 bases between them. The CDR3 sequence is 12 residues long. In DNA form, the CDR3 reads TGCAGCGTTACGAGCGGAGGGGTCGAGCAGTACTTC. Amino acid sequence: CSVTSGGVEQYF.

This chain links TRBV3-1 with TRBJ2-5, with 9 bases lining up with TRBD2. Trimming removed 4 bases from V and 11 bases from J; junction bases left unmatched: 11. Germline CDR1 is LGHDT and CDR2 is YNNKEL (reference sequence). The CDR3 has 14 residues. The CDR3 DNA is TGTGCCAGCAGCCCAGCGGGGGGCCTGGATGAGCAGTACTTC. Protein sequence: CASSPAGGLDEQYF.

This clonotype was seen a handful of times. DNA of the CDR3: TGTGCCAGCAGTTTGGCGCGGGCGCCCTACGAGCAGTACTTC. Residues: CASSLARAPYEQYF. This rearrangement joins TRBV28 to TRBJ2-7, with D possibly TRBD2 on 5 matching bases. The CDR3 spans 14 residues. The germline V gene encodes CDR1 MDHEN and CDR2 SYDVKM. Between the trimmed V and J ends, which lost 3 bases and 2 bases, there was a span of 11 bases. The whole variable domain, filled in from reference TRBV28 and TRBJ2-7, reads DVKVTQSSRYLVKRTGEKVFLECVQDMDHENMFWYRQDPGLGLRLIYFSYDVKMKEKGDIPEGYSVSREKKERFSLILESASTNQTSMYLCASSLARAPYEQYFGPGTRLTVT.

This clonotype has just a few counts. The gene calls are TRBV20-1 and TRBJ2-1; 9 bases agree with TRBD2. CDR1 and CDR2 from the germline V gene are DFQATT and SNEGSKA (reference sequence). The CDR3 consists of 13 residues. V lost 7 bases, J lost 3 bases, and 4 bases stayed unmatched. CDR3 amino acids: CSGGLANYNEQFF. In nucleotides, the CDR3 is TGCAGTGGGGGACTAGCCAACTACAATGAGCAGTTCTTC.

This clonotype was seen only a few times. This chain's CDR3 is CASSLGPSRNEQFF. The DNA of the CDR3 is TGTGCCAGCAGCTTGGGGCCGTCTAGGAATGAGCAGTTCTTC. J is TRBJ2-1 and V is TRBV5-6; D unclear. Germline-derived CDR1 and CDR2 are SGHDT and YYEEEE. The V and J ends lost 0 bases and 7 bases respectively, with 11 bases between them. This CDR3 region has 14 residues.

In its sample, this clonotype was seen once. The CDR3 DNA reads TGTGCCAGCAACCCCCACCAAGAGACCCAGTACTTC. Amino acid sequence: CASNPHQETQYF. The chain joins TRBV2 to TRBJ2-5, with unresolved D. The length of the CDR3 is 12 residues. The V end was cut by 7 bases, the J end by 0 bases, with 6 bases between. Germline V gives CDR1 SNHLY, CDR2 FYNNEI.

The rearrangement uses TRBV10-3 and TRBJ2-3; D gene uncertain. V was shortened by 4 bases and J by 6 bases, with 17 bases between the two germline ends. The germline V gene encodes CDR1 ENHRY and CDR2 SYGVKD. The CDR3 loop spans 15 amino acids. The CDR3: CAISGESQGWDTQYF. CDR3 coding DNA: TGTGCCATCAGTGGGGAATCTCAAGGCTGGGATACGCAGTATTTT.

The chain couples TRBV4-2 to TRBJ2-6; 8 positions agree with TRBD1. The germline V gene has CDR1 LGHNA and CDR2 YNFKEQ. With V trimmed by 4 bases and J by 1 base, 12 bases remained unmatched. There are 19 residues in the CDR3. CDR3 nucleotide sequence: TGTGCCAGCAGCCCCAGGGGAGGACAGGGAATATCTGGGGCCAACGTCCTGACTTTC. Protein product: CASSPRGGQGISGANVLTF.

The CDR3 DNA sequence: TGTGCCAGCAGCACCAGAATTGAACTAGACAATGAGCAGTTCTTC. Amino acids: CASSTRIELDNEQFF. The chain employs TRBV7-9 and TRBJ2-1, with TRBD2 as a possible D gene (5 bases). This CDR3 contains 15 residues. In germline, CDR1 is SEHNR, CDR2 FQNEAQ (reference sequence). With 5 bases removed from V and 5 bases from J, the gap between germline ends came to 16 bases.

CDR3 coding DNA: TGCAGTGCTAGAGCTCTACAGGGAGGTAATCAGCCCCAGCATTTT. It codes for CSARALQGGNQPQHF. V is TRBV20-1 and J is TRBJ1-5, with D possibly TRBD1 on 6 matching bases. The germline CDR1 and CDR2 sequences are DFQATT and SNEGSKA (reference sequence). Trimming removed 1 base at V and 4 bases at J, with 14 bases between. This CDR3 has 15 residues.

V gene TRBV4-1 combines with J gene TRBJ2-1; 10 bases align to TRBD2. The germline V gene has CDR1 MGHRA and CDR2 YSYEKL. The CDR3 extends over 13 amino acids. Trimming at V came to 4 bases and at J to 10 bases, leaving 4 bases not matched to a gene. CDR3 bases: TGCGCCAGCAGCCTTCTAGCGGGAGCGGAGCAGTTCTTC. It encodes CASSLLAGAEQFF.

This clonotype was recorded a few times. This rearrangement joins TRBV29-1 to TRBJ2-1, with a weak D call TRBD1 (6 bases). In germline, CDR1 is SQVTM, CDR2 ANQGSEA. The CDR3 sequence is 14 residues long. V was clipped by 3 bases and J by 1 base, with 10 bases between them. CDR3 in DNA: TGCAGCGTTGAGATGGGGGCTTCCTACAATGAGCAGTTCTTC. Translating it yields CSVEMGASYNEQFF.

There are a few counts of this clonotype. V and J are TRBV5-8 and TRBJ2-7, with D maybe TRBD1 (6 bases). The V and J ends lost 0 bases and 1 base respectively, with 11 bases between them. Germline V gene lookup returns CDR1 SGHTS and CDR2 YDEGEE. The CDR3 length is 15 residues. The CDR3 DNA reads TGTGCCAGCAGCTTGGCACAGGGTATTTCCTACGAGCAGTACTTC. Amino acid sequence: CASSLAQGISYEQYF.

This clonotype was observed a single time. CDR3 region: CSSTTVGGLADEQFF. Here the CDR3 DNA reads TGCAGCTCAACGACAGTAGGGGGTTTGGCGGATGAGCAGTTCTTC. V is TRBV29-1 and J is TRBJ2-1, with D tentatively TRBD1 (6 bases). This CDR3 spans 15 amino acids. Trimming left V 8 bases short and J 8 bases short, with 25 bases between. In germline, CDR1 is SQVTM, CDR2 ANQGSEA.

V usage is TRBV15 and J usage is TRBJ2-3; 9 nucleotides match TRBD2. V lost 5 bases and J lost 4; bases outside the gene matches: 4. The CDR3 runs 14 residues. Germline V gene sequence: CDR1 LNHNV, CDR2 YYDKDF (reference sequence). CDR3 sequence (DNA): TGTGCCACCAGCCCGGGACTAGCCGCAGATACGCAGTATTTT. Translation gives CATSPGLAADTQYF.

This clonotype came up a few times. The chain combines TRBV7-9 with TRBJ2-3, with D possibly being TRBD2 (6 bases). This CDR3 has 15 amino acids. Germline CDR1 reads SEHNR; CDR2 reads FQNEAQ (reference sequence). Trimming removed 3 bases from V and 4 bases from J, with 14 bases in between. The CDR3 protein is CASSFTGESADTQYF. CDR3 DNA: TGTGCCAGCAGCTTTACGGGGGAATCAGCAGATACGCAGTATTTT.

V is TRBV12-3 or TRBV12-4 and J is TRBJ2-7; no clear D. This CDR3 contains 14 residues. Trimming removed 2 bases from V and 6 bases from J, with 14 bases in between. CDR3 region: CASSLLQDLREQYF. The CDR3 DNA reads as TGTGCCAGCAGTTTACTCCAAGATTTGCGCGAGCAGTACTTC.

The chain uses TRBV6-2 or TRBV6-3 and TRBJ2-3, with a possible D match to TRBD2 (6 bases). The CDR3 has 16 residues. CDR1 is MNHEY, CDR2 SVGEGT, per germline. V lost 1 base and J lost 4, with 15 bases in between. Written as DNA, the CDR3 is TGTGCCAGCAGTTACTTGACTACCCCGGGGGCAGATACGCAGTATTTT. This translates into CASSYLTTPGADTQYF.